This is a list of T cell receptor beta chains from one sample in a study of T cells after yellow fever vaccination. TCRdb re-called the 5' RACE reads through MiXCR, storing one row per CDR3 protein. The table lists about 360,000 distinct CDR3 sequences, about 6.2% of them singletons, with 15% in the top ten. Sequenced here: PBMCs, sampled 5 days after the yellow fever booster vaccination. These TCRs come from a man aged 30 to 39 who received the YFV17D yellow fever vaccine. The CDR3 runs from the conserved cysteine through the conserved F or W. Each record gives: D gene, V gene, J gene, clone size, CDR3 protein, CDR3 DNA. D genes are given only for firm matches. Rows may omit the clone size; those that give it use once, few, many or a size class.

D gene: TRBD2
V gene: TRBV12-3/TRBV12-4
J gene: TRBJ2-7
clone size: few
CDR3 protein: CASSYSGGRSYEQYF
CDR3 DNA: TGTGCCAGCAGTTATAGTGGCGGGAGGTCCTACGAGCAGTACTTC

D gene: TRBD2
V gene: TRBV7-2
J gene: TRBJ2-3
clone size: many
CDR3 protein: CASSSLWVAGLTDTQYF
CDR3 DNA: TGTGCCAGCAGCTCCCTTTGGGTAGCGGGACTGACAGATACGCAGTATTTT

D gene: NA
V gene: TRBV25-1
J gene: TRBJ2-5
clone size: few
CDR3 protein: CASSESGVRQTQYF
CDR3 DNA: TGTGCCAGCAGTGAGTCGGGGGTCAGGCAGACCCAGTACTTC

D gene: TRBD1
V gene: TRBV2
J gene: TRBJ1-4
clone size: many
CDR3 protein: CASSPDRGREKLFF
CDR3 DNA: TGTGCCAGCAGTCCGGACAGGGGGCGTGAAAAACTGTTTTTT

D gene: TRBD2
V gene: TRBV5-1
J gene: TRBJ2-3
clone size: many
CDR3 protein: CASSSGLAVQRDTQYF
CDR3 DNA: TGCGCCAGCAGCTCGGGACTAGCGGTTCAGCGGGATACGCAGTATTTT

D gene: NA
V gene: TRBV20-1
J gene: TRBJ2-1
clone size: NA
CDR3 protein: CSARDGNGIPNEQFF
CDR3 DNA: TGCAGTGCTAGAGATGGGAACGGGATCCCCAATGAGCAGTTCTTC

D gene: NA
V gene: TRBV25-1
J gene: TRBJ2-7
clone size: NA
CDR3 protein: CASRSGASYEQYF
CDR3 DNA: TGTGCCAGCCGGAGTGGAGCTTCCTACGAGCAGTACTTC

D gene: NA
V gene: TRBV5-6
J gene: TRBJ2-7
clone size: few
CDR3 protein: CASALSGTPYEQYF
CDR3 DNA: TGTGCCAGCGCGTTGTCGGGCACCCCCTACGAGCAGTACTTC

D gene: NA
V gene: TRBV7-2
J gene: TRBJ2-1
clone size: NA
CDR3 protein: CASSSTYSSYNEQFF
CDR3 DNA: TGTGCCAGCAGCTCTACTTATAGTTCCTACAATGAGCAGTTCTTC

D gene: NA
V gene: TRBV7-8
J gene: TRBJ2-4
clone size: few
CDR3 protein: CASSFKAGGGNIQYF
CDR3 DNA: TGTGCCAGCAGCTTCAAGGCAGGGGGAGGGAACATTCAGTACTTC